This T cell receptor beta chain was sequenced in a study of yellow fever vaccine responses in identical twins. Note on this clonotype: Its target is not known.

TCRdb reprocessed the RT-PCR reads via MiXCR and lists one record per CDR3 protein. The sample carries more than 11,000 distinct CDR3 sequences, 84% recorded once. General study findings and limits: Twin vaccine T cell responses reportedly seemed partly convergent, partly personalized.

Germline CDR1 SGHNT, CDR2 YENEEA. This CDR3 contains 16 residues. The trim removed 2 bases at V and 3 bases at J, leaving 6 bases unmatched. The sample here was T cells from blood (PBMCs), unsorted or a sorted subset (not recorded which), taken before or after yellow fever vaccination (not recorded which). The TCR comes from a woman in her late teens or twenties who received the yellow fever vaccine. The rearrangement links TRBV11-3 to TRBJ2-3; 9 nucleotides align to TRBD2. CDR3 nucleotides: TGTGCCAGCAGCTTATGGGCTAGCGGGACAACAGATACGCAGTATTTT. Amino acids: CASSLWASGTTDTQYF.